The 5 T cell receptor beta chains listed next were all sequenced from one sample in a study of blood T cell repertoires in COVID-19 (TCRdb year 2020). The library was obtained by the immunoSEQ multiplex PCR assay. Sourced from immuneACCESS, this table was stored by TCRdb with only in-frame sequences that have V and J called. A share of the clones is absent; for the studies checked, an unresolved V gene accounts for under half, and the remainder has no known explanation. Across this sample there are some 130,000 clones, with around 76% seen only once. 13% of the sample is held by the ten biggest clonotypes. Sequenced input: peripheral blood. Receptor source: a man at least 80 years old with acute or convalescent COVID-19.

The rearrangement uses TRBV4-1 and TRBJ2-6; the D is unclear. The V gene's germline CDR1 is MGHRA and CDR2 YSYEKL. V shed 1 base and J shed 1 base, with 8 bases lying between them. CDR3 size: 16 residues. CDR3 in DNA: TGCGCCAGCAGCCAAGTACAGCTGTCTGGGGCCAACGTCCTGACTTTC. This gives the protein CASSQVQLSGANVLTF.

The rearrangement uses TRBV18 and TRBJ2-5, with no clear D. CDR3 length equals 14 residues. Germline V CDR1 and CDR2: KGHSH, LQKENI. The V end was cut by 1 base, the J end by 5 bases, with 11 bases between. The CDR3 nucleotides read TGTGCCAGCTCACCACTGATAGCCGGGGAGACCCAGTACTTC. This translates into CASSPLIAGETQYF.

The CDR3 DNA follows: TGTGCCAGCGGGCCTGAGACTGAAGCTTTCTTT. The encoded protein is CASGPETEAFF. The chain joins TRBV12-3 or TRBV12-4 to TRBJ1-1; D is unclear. CDR3 length equals 11 residues. Trimming removed 8 bases from V and 5 bases from J, with 9 bases in between.

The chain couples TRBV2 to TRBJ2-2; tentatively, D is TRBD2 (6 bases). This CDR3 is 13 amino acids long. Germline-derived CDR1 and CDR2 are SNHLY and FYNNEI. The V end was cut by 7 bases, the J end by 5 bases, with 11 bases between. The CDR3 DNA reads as TGTGCCAGCAATCCTAGCGCTACCGGGGAGCTGTTTTTT. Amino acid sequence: CASNPSATGELFF.

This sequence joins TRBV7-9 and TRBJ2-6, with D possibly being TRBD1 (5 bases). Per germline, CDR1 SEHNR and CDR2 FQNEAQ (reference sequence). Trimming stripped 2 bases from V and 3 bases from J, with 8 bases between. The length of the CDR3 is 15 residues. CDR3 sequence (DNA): TGTGCCAGCAGCTTAAGGGGTGTTGGGGCCAACGTCCTGACTTTC. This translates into CASSLRGVGANVLTF.